These 11 T cell receptor beta chains came from one sample sequenced in a study of blood T cell repertoires in COVID-19 (dated by TCRdb to the early 2020s). Libraries came from the immunoSEQ multiplex PCR assay. In its TCRdb copy, this immuneACCESS table keeps in-frame sequences only and misses some clones. Where compared with another copy, unresolved V genes explain less than half of these, and the others have no known cause. The sample has approximately 83,000 clones on record, about 75% of them singletons. The top ten constitute approximately 9.3% of the sample. The sequencing input was peripheral blood. These receptors were collected from an elderly woman with acute or convalescent COVID-19.

The chain employs TRBV18 and TRBJ1-2; no definite D call. The CDR3 sequence is 12 residues long. V dropped 5 bases and J dropped 8 bases, with 12 bases sitting between them. CDR1 is KGHSH, CDR2 LQKENI, per germline. The CDR3 loop reads CASSEGSWGYTF. CDR3 DNA sequence: TGTGCCAGCTCAGAGGGCTCGTGGGGCTACACCTTC.

This clone was seen only a few times. This chain uses TRBV19 with TRBJ2-5; no clear D gene. V was pared by 3 bases and J by 5 bases, with 4 bases between. This CDR3 comprises 11 residues. CDR1 LNHDA and CDR2 SQIVND come from the germline V gene (reference sequence). CDR3 coding DNA: TGTGCCAGTAGTATGAGGGAGACCCAGTACTTC. Translated, it gives CASSMRETQYF.

CDR3 in DNA: TGTGCCAGCAGCTTTCTAGCGGGGGAGGAGACCCAGTACTTC. Translating gives CASSFLAGEETQYF. The J gene is TRBJ2-5, the V gene TRBV11-1, with 10 bases fitting TRBD2. Germline assignment: CDR1 SGHAT and CDR2 FQDESV (reference sequence). This CDR3 region has 14 residues. Germline trimming cut 3 bases from V and 5 bases from J; bases unmatched to any gene: 3. The complete variable domain, with remaining parts taken from reference TRBV11-1 and TRBJ2-5, reads EAEVAQSPRYKITEKSQAVAFWCDPISGHATLYWYRQILGQGPELLVQFQDESVVDDSQLPKDRFSAERLKGVDSTLKIQPAELGDSAMYLCASSFLAGEETQYFGPGTRLLVL.

The chain is built from TRBV3-1 (or the pseudogene TRBV3-2) and TRBJ2-1, with D perhaps matching TRBD2 (6 bases). CDR1 LGHDT and CDR2 YNNKEL come from the germline V gene (reference sequence). Trimming left V 6 bases short and J 7 bases short, with 16 bases between. This CDR3 region has 14 residues. In nucleotides, the CDR3 is TGTGCCAGCAGTATCCTCGGGGGTGTAAATGAGCAGTTCTTC. Protein product: CASSILGGVNEQFF.

This chain joins TRBV10-1 and TRBJ2-4, with a tentative D call TRBD1 (5 bases). V lost 2 bases and J lost 3, with 14 bases in between. The CDR3 spans 16 residues. Germline V CDR1 and CDR2: WNHNN, SYGVQD (reference sequence). DNA of the CDR3: TGCGCCAGCAGTGAGATGACTGGTCAGGGCAAAAACATTCAGTACTTC. The encoded protein is CASSEMTGQGKNIQYF.

The chain has TRBV9 and TRBJ1-2, with 9 bases that match TRBD1. The germline V gene encodes CDR1 SGDLS and CDR2 YYNGEE. Germline trimming cut 0 bases from V and 8 bases from J; bases unmatched to any gene: 2. This CDR3 spans 13 amino acids. CDR3 nucleotides: TGTGCCAGCAGCGTAGGACAGGGGGACGGCTACACCTTC. Protein sequence: CASSVGQGDGYTF.

The chain couples TRBV7-9 to TRBJ1-1; no definite D call. Germline CDR1 reads SEHNR; CDR2 reads FQNEAQ (reference sequence). The CDR3 runs to 14 residues. V gave up 8 bases and J gave up 5 bases, with 18 bases separating them. CDR3 amino acids: CASHVGGVDTEAFF. In DNA form, the CDR3 reads TGTGCCAGCCACGTGGGCGGGGTGGATACTGAAGCTTTCTTT.

V is TRBV30 and J is TRBJ1-6; 7 positions agree with TRBD1. V trimming: 4 bases; J trimming: 6 bases; junction bases outside the gene matches: 6. From germline, CDR1 is GTSNPN and CDR2 SVGIG (reference sequence). The CDR3 contains 14 residues. CDR3 in amino acids: CAWNRQGGNSPLHF. In nucleotides, the CDR3 is TGTGCCTGGAACCGACAGGGCGGTAATTCACCCCTCCACTTT.

V gene TRBV27 combines with J gene TRBJ1-1; a possible D gene is TRBD1 (5 bases). This CDR3 is built from 16 residues. Looked up from germline, CDR1 is MNHEY and CDR2 is SMNVEV (reference sequence). Between the trimmed V and J ends, which lost 3 bases and 1 base, there was a span of 15 bases. CDR3 loop: CASSFRRMGGNTEAFF. CDR3 sequence (DNA): TGTGCCAGCAGTTTTCGCCGTATGGGGGGGAACACTGAAGCTTTCTTT.

This clone came up a few times. J is TRBJ2-5 and V is TRBV5-6; possibly TRBD2 for D (5 bases). Germline V gene data show CDR1 as SGHDT and CDR2 as YYEEEE. The CDR3 loop spans 11 amino acids. Between the trimmed V and J ends, which lost 2 bases and 7 bases, there was a span of 6 bases. The CDR3 sequence: CASSFGMTQYF. For the CDR3, the DNA is TGTGCCAGCAGCTTCGGGATGACCCAGTACTTC.

This clone was counted a single time. The chain joins TRBV2 to TRBJ1-2, with 7 bases matching TRBD1. The CDR3 contains 15 residues. The germline V gene has CDR1 SNHLY and CDR2 FYNNEI. The V segment lost 4 bases and the J segment 2 bases; nucleotides outside the gene matches: 7. The CDR3, as DNA: TGTGCCAGCAGTGTTGAGACAGGGACCAACTATGGCTACACCTTC. Amino acids: CASSVETGTNYGYTF.